This T cell receptor (beta chain) was observed in a study of T cell responses to AZD1222 COVID-19 vaccine (dated by TCRdb to the early 2020s). For the study in its entirety: AZD1222 recipients given second doses at about 4 weeks or at about 12 weeks were pooled, since spike-specific TCR depth and breadth were not found to differ between the two schedules. A total of around 240 trial participants underwent TCR sequencing, of whom around 210 had received two doses of AZD1222 and roughly 26 had received two doses of the MenACWY control vaccine. Trial participants were enrolled by age into subgroups of 18-55, 56-69 and 70-plus years, and around 140, 26 and 57 TCR-sequenced participants, respectively, were included in these subgroups. The research as a whole found: Participants were mostly white British and included more females than males, and it was suggested by the authors that clonal diversity may have been underestimated. Nearly half of unique spike-specific TCRs reportedly recognized epitopes outside regions mutated in the B.1.351 and B.1.1.7 variants. Conclusions about previously exposed vaccinees are limited because only five to seven AZD1222 recipients were SARS-CoV-2 seropositive at baseline. In the small 56-69-year group, the increase in depth fell short of significance, most likely because of low power. A significant rise in spike-specific TCR breadth and depth was observed after two AZD1222 doses relative to day 0 and relative to MenACWY recipients. The whole spike protein was spanned by vaccine-associated CD4 TCRs, and dominant responses were seen in regions 160-218 and 743-854. Because no samples from the day 14 peak response were available, repertoires could be characterized only after the peak T cell response.

The CDR3 regions of human TCRbeta chains were analyzed by immunosequencing. As for the authors' bioinformatics: TCRs in the repertoires were matched against a reference library of SARS-CoV-2-specific TCRs that had been generated with the MIRA antigen-specificity platform. Breadth was defined as the fraction of unique TCRs that were SARS-CoV-2-associated, and depth was defined as the fraction of total T cells that were SARS-CoV-2-associated. Using the MIRA data, each spike-specific TCR was mapped to the spike region that the TCR reacts to and placed in a CD4 or CD8 class. Log10-transformed breadth and depth values were compared by one-way ANOVA with Sidak's multiple comparisons tests. The table comes from immuneACCESS by way of TCRdb, which keeps in-frame sequences with V and J called. Part of the clones is missing from these tables; in studies checked, under half for an unresolved V gene and the rest for unknown reasons. V and J calls and clone size are copied from that table; D and trimming were computed from the DNA. Present in this sample are about 83,000 clones, around 91% of which were seen just once. Roughly 29% of the sample is taken by the ten largest.

The CDR3 runs 15 amino acids, cysteine and phenylalanine included. The CDR3 DNA has 45 bases and is translated from base 1. Concerning this clone itself: It has no known antigen specificity. Qualities for individual bases were not recorded, and no much larger clone is one base off.

The label giving this sample's time point can be read as: baseline before first vaccination. Vaccinee samples were obtained from the UK trials COV001 and COV002, which included a single-blind randomized controlled phase 2/3 trial of AZD1222 (ChAdOx1 nCoV-19) in healthy adults. For TCRbeta chain sequencing, PBMC samples were collected from trial participants at day 0 and at day 28 after the second dose. The receptor's source is an adult in good health. Recombination linked TRBV21-1 to TRBJ1-6; TRBD1, as called in the table, went unchecked against the DNA. TRBV21-1 is given as a pseudogene. The input for sequencing was peripheral blood, taken on day 0 of AZD1222 vaccination. The CDR3 has the sequence CASSKVGDRDAPLHF. The DNA sequence is as follows: TGTGCCAGCAGCAAAGTAGGGGACAGGGACGCACCCCTCCACTTT.